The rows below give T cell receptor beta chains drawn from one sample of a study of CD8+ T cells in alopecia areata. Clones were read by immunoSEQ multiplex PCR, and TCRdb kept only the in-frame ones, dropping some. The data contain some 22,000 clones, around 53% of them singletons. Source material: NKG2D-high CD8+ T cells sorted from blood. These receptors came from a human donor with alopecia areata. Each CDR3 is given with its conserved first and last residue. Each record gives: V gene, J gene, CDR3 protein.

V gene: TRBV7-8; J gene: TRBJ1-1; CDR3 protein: CASSLDGWAGNTEAFF
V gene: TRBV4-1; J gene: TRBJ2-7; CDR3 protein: CASSQENTRLYEQYF
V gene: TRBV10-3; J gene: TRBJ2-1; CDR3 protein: CAISESNLFVPPNEQFF
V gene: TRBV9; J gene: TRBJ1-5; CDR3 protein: CASSDGTANQPQHF
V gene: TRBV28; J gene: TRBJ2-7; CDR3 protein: CASRDLVGESYEQYF
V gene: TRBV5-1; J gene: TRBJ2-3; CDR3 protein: CASSLAPGLVTDTQYF
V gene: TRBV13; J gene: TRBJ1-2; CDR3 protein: CASSSGQGAGGYTF
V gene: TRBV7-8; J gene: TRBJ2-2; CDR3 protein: CASSSGTFGSGELFF
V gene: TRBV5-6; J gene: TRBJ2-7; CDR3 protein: CASSPWTGGYEQYF
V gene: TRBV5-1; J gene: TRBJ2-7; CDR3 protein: CASSFSWRAALPYEQYF
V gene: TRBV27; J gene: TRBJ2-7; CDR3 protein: CASSPGQTYEQYF
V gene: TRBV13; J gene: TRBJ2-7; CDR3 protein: CASSLGTRVGEQYF
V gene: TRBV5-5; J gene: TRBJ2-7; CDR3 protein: CASSAYGLETREQYF
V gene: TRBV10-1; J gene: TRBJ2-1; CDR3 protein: CASSAQGSHNEQFF
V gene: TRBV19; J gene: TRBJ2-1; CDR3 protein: CASTPGLAVYNEQFF
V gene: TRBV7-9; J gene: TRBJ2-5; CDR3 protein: CASGSRRSETQYF
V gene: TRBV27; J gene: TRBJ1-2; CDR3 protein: CASREKGQYYGYTF
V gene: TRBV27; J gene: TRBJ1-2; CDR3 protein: CASSLSWTGSTYGYTF
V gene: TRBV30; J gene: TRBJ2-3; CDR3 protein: CAWSGTRWGAGTDTQYF
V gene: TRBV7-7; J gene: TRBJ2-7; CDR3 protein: CASSLDVGSAYEQYF
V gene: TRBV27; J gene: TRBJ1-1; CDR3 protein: CASTPSGVTEAFF
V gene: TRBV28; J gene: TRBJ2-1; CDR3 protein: CASSLEYLPRYNEQFF
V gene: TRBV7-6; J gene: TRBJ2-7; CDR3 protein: CASSSRSAGPYEQYF